A selection of T cell receptor beta chains follows, all from one sample in a study of blood T cell repertoires in COVID-19. Produced via immunoSEQ multiplex PCR; TCRdb's table is partial and in-frame only. Among about 150,000 clones listed, approximately 80% were seen once. The sample consisted of peripheral blood. Receptors originate from a woman aged 55-70 years with COVID-19, enrolled during active disease. Both conserved end residues are part of each CDR3. A D gene is named only where the DNA matches it firmly. Expanded clones get a size class; other rows say once, few or many, or leave the size out.

CDR3nt: TGCGCCAGCAGCTTGGCGGGAGCAGATACGCAGTATTTT
CDR3aa: CASSLAGADTQYF
d_gene: NA
len: 13
abundance: once
j_gene: TRBJ2-3
v_gene: TRBV5-1

CDR3nt: TGTGCCAGCAGCTTTCCTACAGGGGGCGCAGCTTTCTTT
CDR3aa: CASSFPTGGAAFF
d_gene: TRBD1
len: 13
abundance: NA
j_gene: TRBJ1-1
v_gene: TRBV5-8

CDR3nt: TGTGCCAGCAGCCTAACAGGAATCTCTGGAAACACCATATATTTT
CDR3aa: CASSLTGISGNTIYF
d_gene: NA
len: 15
abundance: NA
j_gene: TRBJ1-3
v_gene: TRBV6-6

CDR3nt: TGCGCCAGCAGCTTGTTGGAGAGCTCTGGAAACACCATATATTTT
CDR3aa: CASSLLESSGNTIYF
d_gene: NA
len: 15
abundance: NA
j_gene: TRBJ1-3
v_gene: TRBV5-1

CDR3nt: TGCGCCAGCAGCCTCGACAGGGGAACTGAAGCTTTCTTT
CDR3aa: CASSLDRGTEAFF
d_gene: TRBD1
len: 13
abundance: NA
j_gene: TRBJ1-1
v_gene: TRBV4-1

CDR3nt: TGTGCCAGCAGCCAAGAATTACGGTTAGAACAGGGATTAGGTGGCTACACCTTC
CDR3aa: CASSQELRLEQGLGGYTF
d_gene: NA
len: 18
abundance: NA
j_gene: TRBJ1-2
v_gene: TRBV4-2

CDR3nt: TGTGCCAGCAGCTCGCGGCGTCAGCCGAACACTGAAGCTTTCTTT
CDR3aa: CASSSRRQPNTEAFF
d_gene: NA
len: 15
abundance: NA
j_gene: TRBJ1-1
v_gene: TRBV7-3

CDR3nt: TGTGCCAGCAGTGCCCCAGGGAGGTCTCAGCCCCAGCATTTT
CDR3aa: CASSAPGRSQPQHF
d_gene: NA
len: 14
abundance: few
j_gene: TRBJ1-5
v_gene: TRBV6-6

CDR3nt: TGCAGTGCTAGGCGCGAGAATGAGCAGTTCTTC
CDR3aa: CSARRENEQFF
d_gene: NA
len: 11
abundance: NA
j_gene: TRBJ2-1
v_gene: TRBV20-1

CDR3nt: TGCAGCGTTGAAATTGGGGCAGGGGCGAACACTGAAGCTTTCTTT
CDR3aa: CSVEIGAGANTEAFF
d_gene: NA
len: 15
abundance: NA
j_gene: TRBJ1-1
v_gene: TRBV29-1

CDR3nt: TGTGCCAGTAATCCTCCGGGGGAGACCCAGTACTTC
CDR3aa: CASNPPGETQYF
d_gene: NA
len: 12
abundance: NA
j_gene: TRBJ2-5
v_gene: TRBV19

CDR3nt: TGTGCCACCAGCAACGGGGTTAGCGGGGGTCGGGTCACAGATACGCAGTATTTT
CDR3aa: CATSNGVSGGRVTDTQYF
d_gene: TRBD2
len: 18
abundance: NA
j_gene: TRBJ2-3
v_gene: TRBV15

CDR3nt: TGCGCCAGCAGCCCACTAGCGGGAGTAGACTACGAGCAGTACTTC
CDR3aa: CASSPLAGVDYEQYF
d_gene: TRBD2
len: 15
abundance: NA
j_gene: TRBJ2-7
v_gene: TRBV5-1

CDR3nt: TGCAGCGTTGAAGATCCGTCCAGGGGCTATGGCTACACCTTC
CDR3aa: CSVEDPSRGYGYTF
d_gene: NA
len: 14
abundance: NA
j_gene: TRBJ1-2
v_gene: TRBV29-1